These 18 T cell receptor beta chains were all obtained from the same sample, sequenced in a study of T cell changes during pregnancy in multiple sclerosis. Generated by immunoSEQ multiplex PCR, the TCRdb table keeps only in-frame clones and is missing some. The sample includes about 20,000 clones, roughly nine tenths of them seen just once. The sample was CD8+ T cells from peripheral blood mononuclear cells, taken in the second trimester of pregnancy. These receptors originate from a female donor in good health, enrolled as a control in a pregnancy study.

V usage is TRBV5-4 and J usage is TRBJ2-5; 16 bases line up with TRBD2. V gave up 5 bases and J gave up 5 bases; unmatched junction bases: 6. The CDR3 covers 16 residues. Germline CDR1 SGHNT, CDR2 YYREEE (reference sequence). CDR3 protein: CASSRGLAGGLETQYF. The CDR3 coding sequence is TGTGCCAGCAGTCGGGGACTAGCGGGGGGGTTGGAGACCCAGTACTTC.

The rearrangement uses TRBV6-4 and TRBJ1-1; possible D gene TRBD1, 6 bases. The germline V gene encodes CDR1 MRHNA and CDR2 SNTAGT. V lost 6 bases and J lost 4, with 12 bases in between. This CDR3 spans 13 amino acids. The CDR3 loop is CASSVTGTTEAFF. DNA for the CDR3: TGTGCCAGCAGCGTAACAGGGACCACTGAAGCTTTCTTT.

V and J are TRBV27 and TRBJ2-7; TRBD2 aligns across 13 bases. Germline V gene sequence: CDR1 MNHEY, CDR2 SMNVEV (reference sequence). The CDR3 totals 17 residues. The V gene end was trimmed by 3 bases and the J gene end by 5 bases; junction bases not matched to a gene: 10. The CDR3 DNA reads TGTGCCAGCAGTTTGCTTTCCGGACTAGCGGGAGAGGACGAGCAGTACTTC. It translates to CASSLLSGLAGEDEQYF.

The rearrangement links TRBV27 to TRBJ1-6, with D possibly matching TRBD1 (5 bases). Trimming took off 5 bases at V and 9 bases at J, with 11 bases between the two ends. There are 13 residues in the CDR3. CDR1 and CDR2 (germline): MNHEY, SMNVEV (reference sequence). The CDR3 DNA sequence: TGTGCCAGCAGTCGTGGGGCTTTTTCACCCCTCCACTTT. Encoded protein: CASSRGAFSPLHF.

The chain is built from TRBV7-6 and TRBJ1-5, with a possible D match to TRBD1 (6 bases). V was shortened by 5 bases and J by 2 bases, with 13 bases between the two germline ends. This CDR3 is built from 15 residues. CDR1 SGHVS and CDR2 FNYEAQ come from the germline V gene. The CDR3 DNA reads TGTGCCAGCAGCCTATACGAGGGGGGCAATCAGCCCCAGCATTTT. This encodes CASSLYEGGNQPQHF.

The CDR3 coding sequence is TGTGCCAGCTGGGGGGGGCTTGCAGATACGCAGTATTTT. It codes for CASWGGLADTQYF. The J gene is TRBJ2-3, the V gene TRBV27; tentative D call: TRBD2 (7 bases). Trimming shortened V by 8 bases and J by 4 bases, and 13 bases separated the two germline ends. In germline, CDR1 is MNHEY, CDR2 SMNVEV (reference sequence). The length of the CDR3 is 13 residues.

The rearrangement links TRBV10-3 to TRBJ1-4; D remains ambiguous. The CDR3 is made up of 15 amino acids. CDR1 is ENHRY, CDR2 SYGVKD, per germline. V shed 3 bases and J shed 7 bases, with 15 bases lying between them. In DNA form, the CDR3 reads TGTGCCATCAGTGATTTTCGGGGTCGGAGTGAAAAACTGTTTTTT. Amino acid sequence: CAISDFRGRSEKLFF.

This clone was observed a few times. For the CDR3, the DNA is TGTGCCAGCAGCTTCTTGAGCGGGAGGGCCCTACTTCGGTACTTC. This gives the protein CASSFLSGRALLRYF. The chain joins TRBV11-2 to TRBJ2-7; the match to TRBD2 covers 10 bases. The V gene's germline CDR1 is SGHAT and CDR2 FQNNGV. V lost 3 bases, J lost 12 bases, and 14 bases stayed unmatched. The CDR3 totals 15 residues. Supplemented by reference TRBV11-2 and TRBJ2-7, the full variable domain reads EAGVAQSPRYKIIEKRQSVAFWCNPISGHATLYWYQQILGQGPKLLIQFQNNGVVDDSQLPKDRFSAERLKGVDSTLKIQPAKLEDSAVYLCASSFLSGRALLRYFGPGTRLTVT.

The V and J genes are TRBV29-1 and TRBJ1-1; TRBD1 agrees at 8 bases. With 8 bases clipped from V and 4 bases from J, the junction kept 15 bases outside the gene matches. This CDR3 has 15 amino acids. Per the germline V gene, CDR1 is SQVTM and CDR2 is ANQGSEA. For the CDR3, the DNA is TGCAGCCTATTAGCCCCGGACAGGGTCGGCACTGAAGCTTTCTTT. Residues: CSLLAPDRVGTEAFF.

The chain combines TRBV7-2 with TRBJ1-2; 12 nucleotides agree with TRBD1. V lost 3 bases and J lost 3; bases outside the gene matches: 8. The CDR3 runs 17 residues. Per the germline V gene, CDR1 is SGHTA and CDR2 is FQGNSA. The CDR3 sequence is CASSLAGQGARYYGYTF. The CDR3 DNA is TGTGCCAGCAGCTTGGCGGGACAGGGGGCGCGTTACTATGGCTACACCTTC.

The gene calls are TRBV4-1 and TRBJ2-7; D is perhaps TRBD2 (6 bases). The CDR3 consists of 17 residues. V shed 0 bases and J shed 5 bases, with 20 bases lying between them. Germline loops: CDR1 MGHRA, CDR2 YSYEKL. Here the CDR3 DNA reads TGCGCCAGCAGCCAAGAAGTGCGGGACCGCGCTGACAACGAGCAGTACTTC. It codes for CASSQEVRDRADNEQYF.

The chain joins TRBV4-2 to TRBJ2-7; TRBD2 is a possible D gene (5 bases). This CDR3 has 15 residues. The V end was cut by 0 bases, the J end by 0 bases, with 9 bases between. Germline lookup yields CDR1 LGHNA and CDR2 YNFKEQ. The CDR3 coding sequence is TGTGCCAGCAGCCAAGACGAGGGATCCTCCTACGAGCAGTACTTC. Translated, it gives CASSQDEGSSYEQYF.

This clone turned up a few times. The V gene is TRBV30, the J gene TRBJ1-5; D might be TRBD1 (6 bases). The CDR3 has 12 residues. Trimming pared 8 bases from V and 4 bases from J, leaving 12 bases between. Germline V CDR1 and CDR2: GTSNPN, SVGIG (reference sequence). CDR3 amino acids: CAGGGPNQPQHF. CDR3 in DNA: TGTGCCGGCGGGGGCCCTAATCAGCCCCAGCATTTT.

Points on this clone: A read error may account for a junction end that differs from germline. Other DNA sequences in the sample encode the same CDR3. This chain links TRBV27 with TRBJ1-2; 9 nucleotides line up with TRBD1. The germline CDR1 and CDR2 sequences are MNHEY and SMNVEV (reference sequence). This CDR3 region has 14 residues. CDR3 amino acids: CASSGQGPDWGYTF. The CDR3 DNA reads as TGTGCCAGCAGTGGACAGGGGCCGGACTGGGGCTACACTTTC.

V is TRBV28 and J is TRBJ1-5; no reliable D call. The V gene's germline CDR1 is MDHEN and CDR2 SYDVKM. This CDR3 has 19 amino acids. Trimming took off 1 base at V and 4 bases at J, with 23 bases between the two ends. This CDR3 reads CASSLYWYTLQMSNQPQHF. The CDR3 coding sequence is TGTGCCAGCAGTTTATATTGGTACACCCTACAGATGAGTAATCAGCCCCAGCATTTT.

The J gene is TRBJ1-1, the V gene TRBV27, with D maybe TRBD1 (5 bases). This CDR3 contains 17 residues. The germline gives CDR1 MNHEY, CDR2 SMNVEV (reference sequence). Trimming took 5 bases from V and 0 from J, leaving 19 bases between them. CDR3 sequence: CASSPLRGGTMNTEAFF. The CDR3 DNA is TGTGCCAGCAGTCCCCTGCGGGGGGGAACCATGAACACTGAAGCTTTCTTT.

This clone was found once. As DNA, the CDR3 is TGTGCCAGCAGTGATTCAGCGGGAGCTCAAGATACGCAGTATTTT. Residues: CASSDSAGAQDTQYF. The V and J genes are TRBV6-4 and TRBJ2-3, with 8 bases fitting TRBD2. Unmatched junction bases numbered 7, after V lost 3 bases and J lost 5 bases. The CDR3 runs to 15 residues. Germline CDR1 reads MRHNA; CDR2 reads SNTAGT.

The chain couples TRBV29-1 to TRBJ2-1; 7 positions agree with TRBD1. V dropped 2 bases and J dropped 12; count of bases not matched to a gene: 10. CDR1 is SQVTM and CDR2 is ANQGSEA in the germline V gene. The CDR3 loop spans 13 amino acids. The CDR3 DNA reads TGCAGCGTTGAACCGACAGGGCAATTAGGGCAGTTCTTC. Its translation is CSVEPTGQLGQFF.